Only one count was recorded for the clone carrying this T cell receptor beta chain. What it binds is not known. The junction shows a germline mismatch at one end, possibly a read error. This entry belongs to a study of OX40 agonist ivuxolimab in advanced cancers. Overall study: Past anti-PD-1, anti-PD-L1 or anti-CTLA-4 therapy was accepted, and 40% to 50% had received some. Whole-study findings and limits: Nonresponders, in some cases, also had low normalized T-cell clonal expansion. Partial responders dosed at 0.1-3.0 mg/kg displayed clonal expansion ranking among the lowest.

Sampling times: baseline, cycle 4 day 1, cycle 7 day 1. Germline CDR1 SGHTS, CDR2 YDEGEE. CDR3 length: 13 amino acids. The data were produced by immunoSEQ multiplex PCR, yet TCRdb's version contains in-frame clones alone and is incomplete. The sample has fewer than 90,000 clones; 85% to 90% are singletons. This rearrangement joins TRBV5-8 to TRBJ2-3; D is unresolved. Sequenced material: CD4+ or CD8+ T cells sorted from blood, taken in a trial of the OX40 agonist ivuxolimab. The origin of this receptor is an adult with an advanced solid tumor such as melanoma, head and neck, liver or kidney cancer. The CDR3: CASSLDSRDTQYF. The CDR3 DNA is TGTGCCAGCAGCTTGGATAGCAGAGATACGCAGTATTTT.